This T cell receptor (beta chain) was captured by sequencing in a study of shared T cell receptors in the human thymus. Per germline, CDR1 MDHEN and CDR2 SYDVKM. This CDR3 has 14 amino acids. The J segment lost 6 bases and the V segment lost 5 bases, leaving 5 bases of the junction unmatched. Profiling relied on immunoSEQ multiplex PCR, and the TCRdb table lists in-frame clones only, not all of them. The table includes some 700,000 clones, roughly 88% detected once. This clone was seen once. These data are also associated with another study on human thymus T cells. That work states: Thymic samples were excised during corrective heart operations. Thymic and blood repertoires seemed to favor certain V and J genes.

The chain joins TRBV28 to TRBJ1-5, with 9 nucleotides matching TRBD1. Specimen: thymocytes. The TCR sequence derives from a boy younger than two with a congenital heart defect. CDR3 in amino acids: CASSETGGTQPQHF. CDR3 DNA: TGTGCCAGCAGTGAGACAGGGGGGACTCAGCCCCAGCATTTT.